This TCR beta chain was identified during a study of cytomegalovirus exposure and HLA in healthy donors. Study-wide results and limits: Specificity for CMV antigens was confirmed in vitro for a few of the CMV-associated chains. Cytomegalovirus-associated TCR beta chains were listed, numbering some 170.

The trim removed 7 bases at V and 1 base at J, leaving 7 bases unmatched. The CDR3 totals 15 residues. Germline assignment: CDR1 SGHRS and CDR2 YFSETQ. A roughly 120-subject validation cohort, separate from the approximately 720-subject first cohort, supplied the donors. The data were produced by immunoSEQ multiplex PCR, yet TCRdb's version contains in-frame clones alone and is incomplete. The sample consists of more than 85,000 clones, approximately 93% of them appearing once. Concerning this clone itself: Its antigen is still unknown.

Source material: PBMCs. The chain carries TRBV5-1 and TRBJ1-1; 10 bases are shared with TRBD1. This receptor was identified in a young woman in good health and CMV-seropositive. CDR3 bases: TGCGCCAGCCGTGCCGGGACAGGGGCGAACACTGAAGCTTTCTTT. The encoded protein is CASRAGTGANTEAFF.